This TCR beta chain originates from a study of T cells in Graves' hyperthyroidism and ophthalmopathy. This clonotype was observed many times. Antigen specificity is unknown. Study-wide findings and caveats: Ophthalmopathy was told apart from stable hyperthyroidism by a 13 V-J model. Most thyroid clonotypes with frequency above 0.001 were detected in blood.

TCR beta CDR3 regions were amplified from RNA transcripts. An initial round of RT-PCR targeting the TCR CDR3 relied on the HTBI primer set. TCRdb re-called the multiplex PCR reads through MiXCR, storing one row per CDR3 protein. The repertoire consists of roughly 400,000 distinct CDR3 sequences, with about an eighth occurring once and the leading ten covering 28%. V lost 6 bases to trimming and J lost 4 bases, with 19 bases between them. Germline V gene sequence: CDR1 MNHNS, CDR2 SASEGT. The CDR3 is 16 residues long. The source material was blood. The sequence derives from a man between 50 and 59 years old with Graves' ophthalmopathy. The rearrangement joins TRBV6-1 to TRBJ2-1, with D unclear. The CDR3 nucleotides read TGTGCCAGCAGCTTGGACGGTTTTTCGGGTTACAATGAGCAGTTCTTC. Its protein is CASSLDGFSGYNEQFF.